This T cell receptor (beta chain) came from a study of CD8 T cells in ankylosing spondylitis. Overall study results and limits: The clones that were linked to disease were reported to be significantly enriched in matched synovial fluid samples from ankylosing spondylitis patients. Seven to nine highly homologous variants made up a TCR beta motif that seemed to typify ankylosing spondylitis blood.

The junction had 3 bases not matched to a gene; V was cut back by 3 bases and J by 4 bases. Germline CDR1 DFQATT, CDR2 SNEGSKA (reference sequence). The CDR3 sequence is 15 residues long. A word on this clonotype: What it recognizes is unknown.

The TCR beta libraries were generated through quantitative 5'-RACE incorporating molecular barcodes. TCRdb called the 5' RACE reads again in MiXCR, with one record for every CDR3 protein. The sample lists approximately 340,000 distinct CDR3 sequences; approximately 15% were seen once. The specimen sequenced was blood, either unsorted or a sorted T cell fraction (not recorded which). The source of this sequence is a male donor with ankylosing spondylitis or in good health (not recorded which). This chain uses TRBV20-1 with TRBJ2-3; 14 bases align to TRBD2. The DNA of the CDR3 is TGCAGTGCTAGCCCGGGACTAGCGGGAGCAGATACGCAGTATTTT. The encoded protein is CSASPGLAGADTQYF.